Presented here are 23 T cell receptor beta chains from one specimen sequenced in a study of cytomegalovirus exposure and HLA in healthy donors. Researchers ran the PCR with 60 Vbeta and 13 Jbeta primers. TCRdb keeps only in-frame clones here, not all; method: immunoSEQ multiplex PCR. Of under 150,000 clones listed, approximately 84% are singletons. Sequencing input: PBMCs. These receptors all stem from a woman aged 40-49 years in good health and CMV-seronegative.

In this sample, this clone turned up a few times. The chain recombines TRBV19 with TRBJ2-6; D gene unclear. Germline loops: CDR1 LNHDA, CDR2 SQIVND (reference sequence). CDR3 length equals 16 residues. Trimming cost V 5 bases and J 2 bases, with 13 bases left between them. CDR3 loop: CASSLPSSAGANVLTF. CDR3 nucleotides: TGTGCCAGTAGTCTCCCTTCGTCCGCTGGGGCCAACGTCCTGACTTTC.

The chain has TRBV9 and TRBJ1-2; D possibly corresponds to TRBD1 (6 bases). V gave up 3 bases and J gave up 8 bases, with 20 bases separating them. Looked up from germline, CDR1 is SGDLS and CDR2 is YYNGEE. This CDR3 comprises 15 residues. The DNA of the CDR3 is TGTGCCAGCAGCGCTAACCAGGGGCCACCCCCCGGCTACACCTTC. Translation: CASSANQGPPPGYTF.

This sequence joins TRBV27 and TRBJ1-5; possibly TRBD1 for D (6 bases). The V gene lost 8 bases and the J gene lost 3 bases, with 8 bases spanning the gap. The V gene's germline CDR1 is MNHEY and CDR2 SMNVEV (reference sequence). The CDR3 extends over 12 amino acids. The CDR3 coding sequence is TGTGCCAGCGGACAGTCCAATCAGCCCCAGCATTTT. Translating it yields CASGQSNQPQHF.

This clone was picked up a small number of times. The rearrangement uses TRBV6-6 and TRBJ1-1, with a possible D match to TRBD1 (5 bases). The V end lost 0 bases, the J end lost 1 base, and 9 bases lay between the germline ends. Germline V CDR1 and CDR2: MNHNY, SVGAGI (reference sequence). The CDR3 is made up of 15 amino acids. The DNA of the CDR3 is TGTGCCAGCAGTTACTCCGCAGGGTGGAACACTGAAGCTTTCTTT. Protein product: CASSYSAGWNTEAFF.

The gene calls are TRBV6-7 and TRBJ1-4, with 8 bases fitting TRBD1. TRBV6-7 is assigned to the ORF class and has an uncertain function. The CDR3 loop spans 18 amino acids. V lost 6 bases to trimming and J lost 0 bases; unmatched junction nucleotides: 12. CDR3 amino acids: CASRPLDRASTTNEKLFF. The CDR3 DNA follows: TGTGCCAGCAGACCTTTGGACAGGGCCAGTACAACTAATGAAAAACTGTTTTTT.

This chain joins TRBV28 and TRBJ1-1; D may be TRBD1 (5 bases). Trimming took 5 bases from V and 0 from J, leaving 10 bases between them. CDR1 is MDHEN and CDR2 is SYDVKM in the germline V gene. The CDR3 has 14 amino acids. The CDR3, as DNA: TGTGCCAGCAGTCCAAGACAGATGAACACTGAAGCTTTCTTT. It yields the protein CASSPRQMNTEAFF.

This clone was seen a handful of times. Additional DNA sequences in this sample encode the identical CDR3. The chain has TRBV9 and TRBJ2-5; 7 bases fit TRBD1. This CDR3 has 16 amino acids. Germline-derived CDR1 and CDR2 are SGDLS and YYNGEE. After removal of 0 bases from V and 3 bases from J, the junction contained 8 bases not matched to a gene. The CDR3 region has the DNA TGTGCCAGCAGCGTAGCTCAAGGCCAGGGGGAAGAGACCCAGTACTTC. It specifies CASSVAQGQGEETQYF.

CDR3 in DNA: TGTGCCTGGAGTATGACAGGCTGGAACACTGAAGCTTTCTTT. Translating it yields CAWSMTGWNTEAFF. The rearrangement links TRBV30 to TRBJ1-1; D is possibly TRBD1 (6 bases). CDR3 length equals 14 residues. V gave up 2 bases and J gave up 1 base, with 11 bases separating them. In germline, CDR1 is GTSNPN, CDR2 SVGIG (reference sequence). Together with reference TRBV30 and TRBJ1-1, the CDR3 gives the full variable domain: SQTIHQWPATLVQPVGSPLSLECTVEGTSNPNLYWYRQAAGRGLQLLFYSVGIGQISSEVPQNLSASRPQDRQFILSSKKLLLSDSGFYLCAWSMTGWNTEAFFGQGTRLTVV.

The gene calls are TRBV5-1 and TRBJ2-5; weak D call: TRBD1 (6 bases). Germline CDR1 and CDR2: SGHRS and YFSETQ. Trimming left V 3 bases short and J 2 bases short, with 14 bases between. The CDR3 covers 15 residues. CDR3: CASSWTSDRQETQYF. The CDR3 DNA follows: TGCGCCAGCAGCTGGACGTCGGACAGACAAGAGACCCAGTACTTC.

This clone is judged medium-sized. J is TRBJ1-1 and V is TRBV25-1, with D perhaps matching TRBD1 (6 bases). Deletions cut 3 bases from V and 2 bases from J, with 13 bases between. The V gene's germline CDR1 is MGHDK and CDR2 SYGVNS. This CDR3 is 15 amino acids long. CDR3 residues: CASSDSDRPNTEAFF. The CDR3, as DNA: TGTGCCAGCAGTGACTCCGACAGGCCAAACACTGAAGCTTTCTTT.

The rearrangement uses TRBV6-1 and TRBJ1-5; D gene unclear. Germline V gene lookup returns CDR1 MNHNS and CDR2 SASEGT. Trimming took 1 base from V and 0 from J, leaving 7 bases between them. The CDR3 is 15 amino acids. CDR3 region: CASSEGGYSNQPQHF. DNA for the CDR3: TGTGCCAGCAGTGAAGGAGGGTATAGCAATCAGCCCCAGCATTTT.

The chain couples TRBV11-1 to TRBJ2-3; the D gene is possibly TRBD2 (7 bases). CDR1 SGHAT and CDR2 FQDESV come from the germline V gene (reference sequence). CDR3 size: 13 residues. V gave up 8 bases and J gave up 4 bases, with 13 bases separating them. The CDR3 spells CASDGGGPDTQYF. DNA of the CDR3: TGTGCCAGCGATGGCGGGGGCCCAGATACGCAGTATTTT.

The V gene is TRBV10-3, the J gene TRBJ1-1; 8 nucleotides agree with TRBD1. The J segment lost 5 bases and the V segment lost 10 bases, leaving 15 bases of the junction unmatched. Per germline, CDR1 ENHRY and CDR2 SYGVKD. CDR3 length: 15 amino acids. The CDR3 DNA reads as TGTGCCACCCTCGGGACAGGAGGAGTCGGAACTGAAGCTTTCTTT. Its protein is CATLGTGGVGTEAFF.

This chain links TRBV6-6 with TRBJ2-1; D is perhaps TRBD2 (5 bases). The CDR3 length is 16 residues. Germline V CDR1 and CDR2: MNHNY, SVGAGI (reference sequence). Trimming pared 0 bases from V and 4 bases from J, leaving 13 bases between. CDR3 nucleotides: TGTGCCAGCAGTTACTCACCTAGCACCAAGTACAATGAGCAGTTCTTC. Translation: CASSYSPSTKYNEQFF.

This clone was detected once. The genes are TRBV29-1 and TRBJ2-3, with D possibly matching TRBD1 (5 bases). The germline V gene encodes CDR1 SQVTM and CDR2 ANQGSEA. V lost 8 bases to trimming and J lost 2 bases, with 11 bases between them. CDR3 length equals 12 residues. The CDR3 protein is CSTRTNTDTQYF. CDR3 coding DNA: TGCAGCACACGGACAAACACAGATACGCAGTATTTT.

This chain connects TRBV10-3 to TRBJ1-5, with D possibly matching TRBD1 (6 bases). CDR3 length: 15 amino acids. Trimming took 2 bases from V and 0 from J, leaving 8 bases between them. Germline V lookup: CDR1 ENHRY, CDR2 SYGVKD. Here the CDR3 DNA reads TGTGCCATCAGTGAGAGGACAGCTAGCAATCAGCCCCAGCATTTT. The encoded protein is CAISERTASNQPQHF.

The chain employs TRBV29-1 and TRBJ1-2; 12 bases line up with TRBD1. From germline, CDR1 is SQVTM and CDR2 ANQGSEA. V lost 7 bases, J lost 8 bases, and 14 bases stayed unmatched. This CDR3 spans 15 amino acids. The CDR3 nucleotides read TGCAGCGCCACTATTCCGGGACAGGGGGCTTCGGGCTACACCTTC. Translating gives CSATIPGQGASGYTF.

The V and J genes are TRBV5-1 and TRBJ1-1, with TRBD1 as a possible D gene (5 bases). Germline-derived CDR1 and CDR2 are SGHRS and YFSETQ. The V and J ends lost 3 bases and 1 base respectively, with 13 bases between them. The CDR3 runs 15 residues. The CDR3 protein is CASSSRRARNTEAFF. Here the CDR3 DNA reads TGCGCCAGCAGCTCTCGCAGGGCGCGGAACACTGAAGCTTTCTTT.

J is TRBJ2-1 and V is TRBV5-6, with 8 bases that match TRBD1. The germline V gene encodes CDR1 SGHDT and CDR2 YYEEEE. The CDR3 sequence is 15 residues long. Germline trimming cut 2 bases from V and 7 bases from J; bases unmatched to any gene: 8. This CDR3 reads CASSFSPGGRNEQFF. CDR3 sequence (DNA): TGTGCCAGCAGCTTTTCCCCAGGGGGCCGTAATGAGCAGTTCTTC.

Comments on this clone: An end of the junction differs from the germline gene, which may be a read error. The gene calls are TRBV28 and TRBJ2-1; 9 bases fit TRBD2. The CDR3 totals 15 residues. Germline V CDR1 and CDR2: MDHEN, SYDVKM. The CDR3 DNA follows: TGTGCCACCAGTAGGGGGGCTAGCGGGAAGGTTGAGCAGTTCTTC. This translates into CATSRGASGKVEQFF. Variable domain in full (rest from reference TRBV28 and TRBJ2-1): DVKVTQSSRYLVKRTGEKVFLECVQDMDHENMFWYRQDPGLGLRLIYFSYDVKMKEKGDIPEGYSVSREKKERFSLILESASTNQTSMYLCATSRGASGKVEQFFGPGTRLTVL.

The chain uses TRBV10-1 and TRBJ2-7, with D perhaps matching TRBD2 (5 bases). This CDR3 contains 13 residues. Germline V gives CDR1 WNHNN, CDR2 SYGVQD (reference sequence). V shed 6 bases and J shed 3 bases, with 12 bases lying between them. CDR3 in DNA: TGCGCCAGCAGCGCCAGCGGCCTCTACGAGCAGTACTTC. It translates to CASSASGLYEQYF.

This chain connects TRBV27 to TRBJ2-5, with D perhaps matching TRBD1 (6 bases). V was cut by 8 bases and J by 2 bases, with 18 bases left in between. The germline CDR1 and CDR2 sequences are MNHEY and SMNVEV (reference sequence). This CDR3 has 15 residues. CDR3 bases: TGTGCCAGCGAAGGGACACCCGCCGTTCAAGAGACCCAGTACTTC. This encodes CASEGTPAVQETQYF.

A single count supports this clone. The chain carries TRBV28 and TRBJ2-7; weak D call: TRBD1 (7 bases). Germline V gene data show CDR1 as MDHEN and CDR2 as SYDVKM. The CDR3 spans 12 residues. Trimming left V 7 bases short and J 5 bases short, with 12 bases between. CDR3 amino acids: CASMEGAHEQYF. Written as DNA, the CDR3 is TGTGCCAGCATGGAGGGGGCTCACGAGCAGTACTTC.